This T cell receptor beta chain was sequenced in a study of Ad26.COV2.S vaccination and SARS-CoV-2 variants. Study-wide background: This donor came from the COV1001 trial of Ad26.COV2.S.

Profiling relied on immunoSEQ multiplex PCR, and the TCRdb table lists in-frame clones only, not all of them. Of about 500,000 clones in the sample, about 88% were seen once. This CDR3 region has 13 residues. Germline V lookup: CDR1 KGHSH, CDR2 LQKENI. The V gene lost 3 bases and the J gene lost 5 bases, with 5 bases spanning the gap. Treatment: some 20 received Ad26.COV2.S at low or high dose, single or two shots; five or six received placebo; per-sample allocation not given. Repertoires come from day 63 after the first vaccine or placebo injection. Expression of Wuhan-strain SARS-CoV-2 spike came from the Ad26 vector that formed the vaccine.

This TCR derives from a person between 18 and 60 years old who received the Ad26.COV2.S COVID-19 vaccine or a placebo. V usage is TRBV18 and J usage is TRBJ1-6; D call uncertain. This specimen consisted of peripheral blood, obtained in a trial of Ad26.COV2.S vaccine versus placebo. DNA of the CDR3: TGTGCCAGCTCACCTGTGGATAATTCACCCCTCCACTTT. This encodes CASSPVDNSPLHF.